Listed below are T cell receptor beta chains from one sample, sequenced in a study of identical twins. TCRdb reanalysed the 5' RACE reads using MiXCR and keeps one entry per CDR3 protein. The profile shows 690,000 or so distinct CDR3 sequences, approximately 9% of them singletons. This sample was shared with a second study, whose subject was yellow fever vaccine responses in identical twins.

Sequenced: PBMCs. The receptors stem from a woman aged 18-29 years in good health. The CDR3 runs from the conserved cysteine through the conserved F or W. D genes are given only for firm matches. Not every row has a clone size; where given, it reads once, few, many or a size class.

size	D	V	J	DNA	CDR3
few	NA	TRBV12-3/TRBV12-4	TRBJ1-2	TGTGCCAGCAGTCCCCACCTGGCGGGCTATGGCTACACCTTC	CASSPHLAGYGYTF
NA	NA	TRBV18	TRBJ2-3	TGTGCCAGCTCACCCCAAAGGCTGAGCACAGATACGCAGTATTTT	CASSPQRLSTDTQYF
many	NA	TRBV29-1	TRBJ2-1	TGCAGCGTTGTTGTCGGAGGAAGGAAGGACAATGAGCAGTTCTTC	CSVVVGGRKDNEQFF
NA	NA	TRBV10-3	TRBJ2-7	TGTGCCATCGGTGAGACAGCCTACGAGCAGTACTTC	CAIGETAYEQYF
many	NA	TRBV29-1	TRBJ1-4	TGCAGCGTTGAAGCTTCCGGGTCGGGGCCTAATGAAAAACTGTTTTTT	CSVEASGSGPNEKLFF
few	TRBD1	TRBV3-1	TRBJ1-1	TGTGCCAGCAGAATTACCGGGACAGGGTTCACTGAAGCTTTCTTT	CASRITGTGFTEAFF
few	TRBD2	TRBV7-9	TRBJ2-5	TGTGCCAGCAAAATAGCGGGGCTCCAAGAGACCCAGTACTTC	CASKIAGLQETQYF
few	TRBD2	TRBV24-1	TRBJ2-5	TGTGCCACCAGTGATTTAACTAGCGGGGGTCAAGAGACCCAGTACTTC	CATSDLTSGGQETQYF
NA	NA	TRBV6-5	TRBJ2-7	TGTGCCAGCAGTTACGGACGGCGCGGAGAGCAGTACTTC	CASSYGRRGEQYF
NA	NA	TRBV9	TRBJ2-2	TGTGCCAGCAGCGTAGTGGCAGGAGAACACGGGGAGCTGTTTTTT	CASSVVAGEHGELFF
NA	TRBD2	TRBV29-1	TRBJ2-7	TGCAGCGTCTATAGCGGGAGGGCCCACGAGCAGTACTTC	CSVYSGRAHEQYF
few	NA	TRBV11-2	TRBJ1-5	TGTGCCAGCAGCTTGGGGACGGTAAGCAATCAGCCCCAGCATTTT	CASSLGTVSNQPQHF
few	NA	TRBV12-3/TRBV12-4	TRBJ2-3	TGTGCCAGCAGTTTAGACAGAACGCGCACAGATACGCAGTATTTT	CASSLDRTRTDTQYF
few	NA	TRBV10-2	TRBJ2-3	TGCGCCAGCAGTCCCCTGGGGCGAACAGATACGCAGTATTTT	CASSPLGRTDTQYF
few	TRBD2	TRBV5-1	TRBJ2-1	TGCGCCAGCAGTCCATACACGACTAGCGGGGGTGAGCAGTTCTTC	CASSPYTTSGGEQFF
many	NA	TRBV29-1	TRBJ1-2	TGCAGCGTTGTACAGATGTGGCGCTACACCTTC	CSVVQMWRYTF
few	NA	TRBV7-3	TRBJ1-1	TGTGCCAGCAGCTCACAAGGAGGTGGCACTGAAGCTTTCTTT	CASSSQGGGTEAFF
NA	NA	TRBV7-9	TRBJ2-5	TGTGCCAGCAGCTTAGAGTACCAAGAGACCCAGTACTTC	CASSLEYQETQYF
many	NA	TRBV20-1	TRBJ2-7	TGCAGTGCTAGAGACCTTCAGTGGGCTAGCGCGGATATATCCTACGAGCAGTACTTC	CSARDLQWASADISYEQYF
few	TRBD1	TRBV19	TRBJ1-6	TGTGCCAGTAGTCGACAGGGAAATAATTCACCCCTCCACTTT	CASSRQGNNSPLHF
NA	TRBD2	TRBV7-2	TRBJ2-6	TGTGCCAGCAGCTTAAGGAGCGGGACTGGGGCCAACGTCCTGACTTTC	CASSLRSGTGANVLTF
NA	NA	TRBV5-6	TRBJ2-1	TGTGCCAGCAGCTTGGGGGGACCTTTGGCCAATGAGCAGTTCTTC	CASSLGGPLANEQFF
NA	NA	TRBV10-3	TRBJ2-7	TGTGCCATCAGCGGGGGGACAGGCGCCTACGAGCAGTACTTC	CAISGGTGAYEQYF
few	NA	TRBV12-3/TRBV12-4	TRBJ1-5	TGTGCCAGCAGTACCGGGGCCCGAGCGCATTTT	CASSTGARAHF
many	NA	TRBV4-2	TRBJ1-1	TGTGCCAGCAGCCGTAAGAGCGGGGAGTACACTGAAGCTTTCTTT	CASSRKSGEYTEAFF
few	NA	TRBV6-1	TRBJ2-1	TGTGCCAGCAGCGGTGAGGCAGGACCCTACAATGAGCAGTTCTTC	CASSGEAGPYNEQFF
NA	TRBD1	TRBV7-9	TRBJ2-5	TGTGCCAGCAGCTCGGGGACAGGGATTGCCCAAGAGACCCAGTACTTC	CASSSGTGIAQETQYF
NA	NA	TRBV7-2	TRBJ2-7	TGTGCCAGCAGCTTAGCGCTCGGCTTTTCTGAGCAGTACTTC	CASSLALGFSEQYF
NA	NA	TRBV7-9	TRBJ2-5	TGTGCCAGCAGCTTAGAGTGGATGCCTTCGGAGACCCAGTACTTC	CASSLEWMPSETQYF
NA	TRBD1	TRBV19	TRBJ2-7	TGTGCCAGTAGTATCTCCGGACAGGGGGCCTCCTACGAGCAGTACTTC	CASSISGQGASYEQYF
NA	NA	TRBV3-1	TRBJ1-6	TGTGCCAGCAGCCTACGATATAATTCACCCCTCCACTTT	CASSLRYNSPLHF
NA	NA	TRBV12-3/TRBV12-4	TRBJ2-7	TGTGCCAGCAGTCTCTGGGACGGGAGCTCCTACGAGCAGTACTTC	CASSLWDGSSYEQYF
NA	TRBD1	TRBV10-3	TRBJ1-2	TGTGCCATCAATCCCACAGGGGATTATGGCTACACCTTC	CAINPTGDYGYTF
NA	NA	TRBV7-8	TRBJ1-1	TGTGCCAGCAGCTTAGAAAAGTGGAAAACTGAAGCTTTCTTT	CASSLEKWKTEAFF
NA	NA	TRBV10-3	TRBJ1-5	TGTGCCATCAGTGAGTCTGCTTATCAGCCCCAGCATTTT	CAISESAYQPQHF
NA	NA	TRBV20-1	TRBJ1-3	TGCAGTGCTAGCTCACCTAAGGGCACCATATATTTT	CSASSPKGTIYF
few	NA	TRBV18	TRBJ2-1	TGTGCCAGCTCACCTCTATCGGGTCCGAATCGGAATGAGCAGTTCTTC	CASSPLSGPNRNEQFF
many	TRBD2	TRBV7-2	TRBJ2-7	TGTGCCAGCAGCTTAGATAGCGGGACCGCCTACGAGCAGTACTTC	CASSLDSGTAYEQYF
few	TRBD2	TRBV20-1	TRBJ2-7	TGCAGTGCTAGAGATCTAGCGGGAGCGTGGTACGAGCAGTACTTC	CSARDLAGAWYEQYF
few	TRBD1	TRBV7-3	TRBJ1-6	TGTGCCAGCAGCTCTAACACCGGGACAGGGGTATCACCCCTCCACTTT	CASSSNTGTGVSPLHF
few	NA	TRBV29-1	TRBJ2-5	TGCAGCGGCAATCAGGGTAGCGAGACCCAGTACTTC	CSGNQGSETQYF
few	NA	TRBV20-1	TRBJ2-7	TGCAGTGCTAGACTTATGGCAAAGGGCTACGAGCAGTACTTC	CSARLMAKGYEQYF